This T cell receptor (beta chain) comes out of a study of blood T cell repertoires in COVID-19. Looking at the study overall: Sites in the United States, Italy and Spain provided acute and convalescent COVID-19 samples. T cells, B-cell-depleted T cells, or PBMCs provided the cDNA or gDNA that served as material.

In the study's own analysis: Estimated nucleated cell counts came from reference gene primer amplification. The table came from immunoSEQ multiplex PCR; TCRdb's copy has only in-frame clones and leaves some out. D and trimming come from the DNA, and the V and J calls and clone size come from that table. The profile shows around 60,000 clones, about 92% of them singletons. This clonotype originated in a man aged 50 or older with active COVID-19. Specimen: peripheral blood.

CDR3 DNA: TGTGCCAGCAGCCCCGGGACAACCCTACAAGATACGCAGTATTTT. Translation gives CASSPGTTLQDTQYF. The rearrangement uses TRBV14 and TRBJ2-3; tentative D call: TRBD1 (6 bases). V lost 4 bases to trimming and J lost 5 bases, with 16 bases between them. CDR3 length: 15 amino acids. Germline CDR1 is SGHDN and CDR2 is FVKESK.